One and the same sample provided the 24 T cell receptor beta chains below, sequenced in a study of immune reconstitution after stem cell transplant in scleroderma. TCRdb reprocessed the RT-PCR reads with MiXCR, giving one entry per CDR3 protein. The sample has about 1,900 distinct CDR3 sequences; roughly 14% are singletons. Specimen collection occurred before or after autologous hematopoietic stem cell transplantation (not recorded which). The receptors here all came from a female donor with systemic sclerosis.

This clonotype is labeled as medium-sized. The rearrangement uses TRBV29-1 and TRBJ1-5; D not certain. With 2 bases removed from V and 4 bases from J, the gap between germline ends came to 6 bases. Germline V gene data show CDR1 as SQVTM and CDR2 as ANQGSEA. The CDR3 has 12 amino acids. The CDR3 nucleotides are TGCAGCGTTGAACAGGATAATCAGCCCCAGCATTTT. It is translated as CSVEQDNQPQHF.

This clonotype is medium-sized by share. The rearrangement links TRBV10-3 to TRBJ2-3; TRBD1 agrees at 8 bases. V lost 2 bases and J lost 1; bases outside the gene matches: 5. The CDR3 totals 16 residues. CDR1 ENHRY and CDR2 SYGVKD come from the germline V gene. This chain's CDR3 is CAISEPGQVRTDTQYF. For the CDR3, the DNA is TGTGCCATCAGTGAGCCGGGACAGGTTCGCACAGATACGCAGTATTTT.

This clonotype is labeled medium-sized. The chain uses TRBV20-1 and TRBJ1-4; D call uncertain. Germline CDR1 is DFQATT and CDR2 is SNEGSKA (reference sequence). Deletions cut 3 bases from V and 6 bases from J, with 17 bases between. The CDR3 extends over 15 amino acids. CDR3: CSAREAIISDEKLFF. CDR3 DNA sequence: TGCAGTGCTAGGGAAGCGATAATTTCCGATGAAAAACTGTTTTTT.

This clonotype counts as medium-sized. CDR3 nucleotide sequence: TGCGCCAGCAGCCGAGATGGGACTCGGCAAGAGACCCAGTACTTC. It encodes CASSRDGTRQETQYF. The gene calls are TRBV4-3 and TRBJ2-5, with a weak D call TRBD2 (6 bases). This CDR3 comprises 15 residues. Trimming left V 4 bases short and J 2 bases short, with 14 bases between. CDR1 is LGHNA and CDR2 is YSLEER in the germline V gene.

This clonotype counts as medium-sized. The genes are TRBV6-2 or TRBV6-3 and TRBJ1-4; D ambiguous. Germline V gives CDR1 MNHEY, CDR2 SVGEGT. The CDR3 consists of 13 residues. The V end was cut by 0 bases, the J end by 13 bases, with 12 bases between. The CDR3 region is CASSYSAGAGLFF. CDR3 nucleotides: TGTGCCAGCAGTTACTCTGCAGGAGCGGGACTGTTTTTT.

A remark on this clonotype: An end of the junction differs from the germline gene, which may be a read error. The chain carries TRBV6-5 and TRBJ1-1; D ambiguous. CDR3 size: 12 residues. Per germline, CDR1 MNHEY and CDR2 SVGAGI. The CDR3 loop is CAGSYGDTEAFF. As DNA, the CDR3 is TGTGCCGGCAGTTACGGGGACACTGAAGCTTTCTTT.

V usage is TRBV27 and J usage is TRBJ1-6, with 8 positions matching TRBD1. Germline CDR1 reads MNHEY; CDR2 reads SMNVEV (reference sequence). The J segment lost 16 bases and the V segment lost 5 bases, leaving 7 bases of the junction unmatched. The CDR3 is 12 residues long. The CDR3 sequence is CASSPRDRMLHF. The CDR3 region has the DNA TGTGCCAGCAGTCCCCGGGACAGGATGCTCCACTTT.

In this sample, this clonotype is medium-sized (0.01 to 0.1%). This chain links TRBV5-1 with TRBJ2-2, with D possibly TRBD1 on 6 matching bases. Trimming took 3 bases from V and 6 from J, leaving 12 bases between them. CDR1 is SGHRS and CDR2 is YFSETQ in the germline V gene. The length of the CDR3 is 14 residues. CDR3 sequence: CASSSTGSPGELFF. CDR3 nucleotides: TGCGCCAGCAGCTCTACAGGGAGTCCCGGGGAGCTGTTTTTT.

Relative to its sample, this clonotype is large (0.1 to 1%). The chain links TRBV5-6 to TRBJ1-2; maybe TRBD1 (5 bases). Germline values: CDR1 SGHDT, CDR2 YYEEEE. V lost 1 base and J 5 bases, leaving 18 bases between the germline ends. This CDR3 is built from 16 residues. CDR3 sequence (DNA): TGTGCCAGCAGCTTGCTCGGGACCTCTAGTCCATATGGCTACACCTTC. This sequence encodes CASSLLGTSSPYGYTF.

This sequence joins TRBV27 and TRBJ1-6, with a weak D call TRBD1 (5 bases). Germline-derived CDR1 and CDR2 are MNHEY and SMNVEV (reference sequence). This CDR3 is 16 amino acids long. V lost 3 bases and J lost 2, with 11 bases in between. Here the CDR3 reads CASSFIGHTYNSPLHF. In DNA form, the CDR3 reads TGTGCCAGCAGTTTTATTGGACATACCTATAATTCACCCCTCCACTTT.

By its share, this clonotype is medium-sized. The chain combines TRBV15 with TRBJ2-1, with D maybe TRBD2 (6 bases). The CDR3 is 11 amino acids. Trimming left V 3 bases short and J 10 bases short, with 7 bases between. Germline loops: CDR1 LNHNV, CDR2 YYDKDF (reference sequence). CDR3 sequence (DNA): TGTGCCACCAGCAGGGAGGGCGAGCAGTTCTTC. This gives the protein CATSREGEQFF.

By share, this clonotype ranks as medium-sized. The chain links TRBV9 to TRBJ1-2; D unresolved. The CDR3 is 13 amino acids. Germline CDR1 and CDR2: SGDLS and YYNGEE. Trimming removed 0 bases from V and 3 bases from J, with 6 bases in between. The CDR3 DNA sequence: TGTGCCAGCAGCGTAGCTGGAGACTATGGCTACACCTTC. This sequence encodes CASSVAGDYGYTF.

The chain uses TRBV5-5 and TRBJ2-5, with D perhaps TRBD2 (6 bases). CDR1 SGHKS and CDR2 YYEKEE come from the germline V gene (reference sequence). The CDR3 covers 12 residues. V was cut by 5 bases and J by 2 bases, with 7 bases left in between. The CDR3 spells CASRGGQETQYF. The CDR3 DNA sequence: TGTGCCAGCAGGGGGGGTCAAGAGACCCAGTACTTC. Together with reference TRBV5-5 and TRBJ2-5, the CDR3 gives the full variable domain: DAGVTQSPTHLIKTRGQQVTLRCSPISGHKSVSWYQQVLGQGPQFIFQYYEKEERGRGNFPDRFSARQFPNYSSELNVNALLLGDSALYLCASRGGQETQYFGPGTRLLVL.

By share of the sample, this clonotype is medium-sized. CDR3 nucleotide sequence: TGTGCCAGTTCCGGGGGCACGTATGGCTACACCTTC. Translation gives CASSGGTYGYTF. The genes are TRBV18 and TRBJ1-2; D is possibly TRBD1 (6 bases). The CDR3 extends over 12 amino acids. V lost 9 bases to trimming and J lost 5 bases, with 13 bases between them. Germline V CDR1 and CDR2: KGHSH, LQKENI.

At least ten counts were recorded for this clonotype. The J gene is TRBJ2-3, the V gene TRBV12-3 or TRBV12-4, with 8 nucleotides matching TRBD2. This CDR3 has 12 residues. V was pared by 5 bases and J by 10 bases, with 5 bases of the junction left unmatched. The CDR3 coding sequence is TGTGCCAGCAGTAAGCCGGGACTAGCGCAGTATTTT. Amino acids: CASSKPGLAQYF.

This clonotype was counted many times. CDR3: CASSPDTNSGNTIYF. Written as DNA, the CDR3 is TGCGCCAGCAGCCCTGACACTAACTCTGGAAACACCATATATTTT. The V and J genes are TRBV5-1 and TRBJ1-3; D unresolved. Germline CDR1 reads SGHRS; CDR2 reads YFSETQ. Between the trimmed V and J ends, which lost 4 bases and 0 bases, there was a span of 11 bases. The CDR3 is made up of 15 amino acids.

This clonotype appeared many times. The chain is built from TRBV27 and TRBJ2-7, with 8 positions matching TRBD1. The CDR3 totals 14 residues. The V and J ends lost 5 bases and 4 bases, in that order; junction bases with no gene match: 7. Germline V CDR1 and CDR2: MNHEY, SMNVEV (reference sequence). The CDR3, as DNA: TGTGCCAGCAGTCCCACAGGGGGTCGGTACGAGCAGTACTTC. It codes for CASSPTGGRYEQYF.

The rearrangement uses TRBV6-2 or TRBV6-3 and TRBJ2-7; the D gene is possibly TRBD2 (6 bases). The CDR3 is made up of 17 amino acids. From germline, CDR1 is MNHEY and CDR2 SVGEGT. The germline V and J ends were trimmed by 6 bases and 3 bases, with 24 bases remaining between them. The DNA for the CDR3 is TGTGCCAGCAGCCAACGGGTGCGCGGGGACGGAAACTACGAGCAGTACTTC. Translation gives CASSQRVRGDGNYEQYF.

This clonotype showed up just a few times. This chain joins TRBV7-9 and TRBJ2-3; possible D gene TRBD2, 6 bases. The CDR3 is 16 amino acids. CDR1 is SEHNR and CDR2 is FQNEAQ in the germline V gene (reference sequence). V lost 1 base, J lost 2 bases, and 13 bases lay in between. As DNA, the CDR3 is TGTGCCAGCAGCTTAGGAGGGGAGCGGGTCACAGATACGCAGTATTTT. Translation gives CASSLGGERVTDTQYF.

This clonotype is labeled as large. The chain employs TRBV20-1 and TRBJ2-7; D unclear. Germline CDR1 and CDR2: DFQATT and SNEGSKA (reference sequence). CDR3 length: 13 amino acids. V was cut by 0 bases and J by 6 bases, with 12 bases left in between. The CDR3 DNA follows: TGCAGTGCTAGAGATCTTACCCCCCGCGAGCAGTACTTC. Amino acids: CSARDLTPREQYF.

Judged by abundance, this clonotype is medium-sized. The CDR3 loop is CASRGTVSSYEQYF. The CDR3 DNA is TGTGCCAGCAGAGGGACGGTGAGCTCCTACGAGCAGTACTTC. The chain recombines TRBV2 with TRBJ2-7; D may correspond to TRBD1 or TRBD2 (5 bases each). V lost 6 bases and J lost 0, with 12 bases in between. Germline CDR1 SNHLY, CDR2 FYNNEI. The CDR3 consists of 14 residues.

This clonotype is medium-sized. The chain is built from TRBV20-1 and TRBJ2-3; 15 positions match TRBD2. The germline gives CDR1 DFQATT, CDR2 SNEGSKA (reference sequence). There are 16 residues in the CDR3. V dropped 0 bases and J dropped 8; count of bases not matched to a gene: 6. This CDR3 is CSARERGLAGGGTQYF. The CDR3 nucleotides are TGCAGTGCTAGAGAGAGGGGACTAGCGGGGGGAGGTACGCAGTATTTT.

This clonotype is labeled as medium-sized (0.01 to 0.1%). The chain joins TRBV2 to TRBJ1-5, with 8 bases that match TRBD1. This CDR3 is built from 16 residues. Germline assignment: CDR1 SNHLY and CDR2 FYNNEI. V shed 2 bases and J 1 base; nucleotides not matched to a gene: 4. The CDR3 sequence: CASSEQGARSNQPQHF. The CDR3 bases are TGTGCCAGCAGTGAACAGGGGGCGAGAAGCAATCAGCCCCAGCATTTT.

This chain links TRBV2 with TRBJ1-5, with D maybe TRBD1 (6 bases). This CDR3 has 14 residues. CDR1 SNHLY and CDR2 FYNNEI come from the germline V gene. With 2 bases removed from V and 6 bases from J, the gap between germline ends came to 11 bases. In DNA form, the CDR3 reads TGTGCCAGCAGTGAATGGGGGCTTGGTCAGCCCCAGCATTTT. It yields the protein CASSEWGLGQPQHF.